These 11 T cell receptor beta chains originate from one sample sequenced in a study of cytomegalovirus exposure and HLA in healthy donors. The PCR was carried out with 60 Vbeta primers and 13 Jbeta primers. Data came from immunoSEQ multiplex PCR; TCRdb stores just in-frame clones and leaves some out. The sample records roughly 80,000 clones, less than 85% being singletons. Sequenced material: PBMCs. The origin of the receptors is a woman aged 50 to 60 in good health and CMV-seronegative.

The chain combines TRBV2 with TRBJ2-7, with 8 nucleotides matching TRBD2. This CDR3 spans 15 amino acids. Germline assignment: CDR1 SNHLY and CDR2 FYNNEI. Germline trimming cut 2 bases from V and 3 bases from J; bases unmatched to any gene: 6. The CDR3 region has the DNA TGTGCCAGCAGTGAATCGGCGGGAGGTGGCTACGAGCAGTACTTC. Translation: CASSESAGGGYEQYF.

The DNA for the CDR3 is TGTGCCAGCAGCCAAGATTGGACTAGCGGTACTCTGTTCACAGATACGCAGTATTTT. It encodes CASSQDWTSGTLFTDTQYF. The genes are TRBV14 and TRBJ2-3; 10 bases match TRBD2. The length of the CDR3 is 19 residues. Germline CDR1 is SGHDN and CDR2 is FVKESK. The ends lost 0 bases at V and 2 bases at J; junction bases unmatched: 11.

This sequence joins TRBV27 and TRBJ2-7, with 7 bases fitting TRBD2. CDR1 and CDR2 (germline): MNHEY, SMNVEV (reference sequence). The V and J ends lost 5 bases and 4 bases, in that order; junction bases with no gene match: 11. CDR3 length equals 15 residues. CDR3 nucleotides: TGTGCCAGCAGTCCAGACGGTTGGACTAGATACGAGCAGTACGTC. Protein product: CASSPDGWTRYEQYV.

The genes are TRBV7-2 and TRBJ1-2, with TRBD1 matching 8 bases. Germline V gene data show CDR1 as SGHTA and CDR2 as FQGNSA. Germline trimming cut 4 bases from V and 4 bases from J; bases unmatched to any gene: 5. The CDR3 is 14 amino acids. The CDR3 protein is CASSSGQALYGYTF. In nucleotides, the CDR3 is TGTGCCAGCAGCTCGGGACAGGCGCTCTATGGCTACACCTTC.

The chain is built from TRBV5-6 and TRBJ1-2; D possibly corresponds to TRBD1 (5 bases). V lost 1 base and J 4 bases, leaving 8 bases between the germline ends. Germline CDR1 is SGHDT and CDR2 is YYEEEE. The CDR3 loop spans 13 amino acids. The CDR3 loop is CASSLRGTYGYTF. CDR3 in DNA: TGTGCCAGCAGCTTGAGGGGTACCTATGGCTACACCTTC.

This clone has just a few counts. The chain employs TRBV7-2 and TRBJ2-3; D may be TRBD2 (6 bases). The germline CDR1 and CDR2 sequences are SGHTA and FQGNSA. This CDR3 has 12 amino acids. The V end lost 9 bases, the J end lost 1 base, and 8 bases lay between the germline ends. The CDR3 is CASRLGTDTQYF. The DNA for the CDR3 is TGTGCCAGTCGACTAGGCACAGATACGCAGTATTTT.

The V gene is TRBV11-2, the J gene TRBJ2-1; weak D call: TRBD2 (5 bases). This CDR3 has 14 amino acids. V was trimmed by 3 bases and J by 7 bases, leaving 13 bases between them. The germline CDR1 and CDR2 sequences are SGHAT and FQNNGV. The DNA of the CDR3 is TGTGCCAGCAGCTTTGACTACCTTCAGAATGAGCAGTTCTTC. Amino acids: CASSFDYLQNEQFF.

For the CDR3, the DNA is TGTGCCAGCAGCCAGACCCGTGCGGCCACTGAAGCTTTCTTT. Protein: CASSQTRAATEAFF. This rearrangement joins TRBV9 to TRBJ1-1, with no clear D. Per germline, CDR1 SGDLS and CDR2 YYNGEE. CDR3 length: 14 amino acids. The V end was cut by 4 bases, the J end by 4 bases, with 14 bases between.

This chain joins TRBV5-1 and TRBJ1-1, with D possibly TRBD1 on 5 matching bases. The CDR3 contains 15 residues. With 0 bases removed from V and 4 bases from J, the gap between germline ends came to 13 bases. Germline values: CDR1 SGHRS, CDR2 YFSETQ. CDR3 amino acids: CASSLEGSGGTEAFF. The CDR3 bases are TGCGCCAGCAGCTTGGAAGGGTCGGGGGGCACTGAAGCTTTCTTT.

The chain links TRBV9 to TRBJ1-6; 7 nucleotides line up with TRBD1. Germline trimming cut 3 bases from V and 7 bases from J; bases unmatched to any gene: 10. Germline CDR1 is SGDLS and CDR2 is YYNGEE. The CDR3 covers 16 residues. The CDR3 region is CASSASDRVGNSPLHF. CDR3 in DNA: TGTGCCAGCAGCGCGAGCGACAGGGTGGGCAATTCACCCCTCCACTTT.

This sequence joins TRBV5-1 and TRBJ1-4; 8 positions agree with TRBD1. Germline assignment: CDR1 SGHRS and CDR2 YFSETQ. V lost 0 bases and J lost 4; bases outside the gene matches: 2. The CDR3 is 15 residues long. The chain's CDR3 is CASSLAGQGNEKLFF. The DNA for the CDR3 is TGCGCCAGCAGCTTGGCAGGACAGGGTAATGAAAAACTGTTTTTT.